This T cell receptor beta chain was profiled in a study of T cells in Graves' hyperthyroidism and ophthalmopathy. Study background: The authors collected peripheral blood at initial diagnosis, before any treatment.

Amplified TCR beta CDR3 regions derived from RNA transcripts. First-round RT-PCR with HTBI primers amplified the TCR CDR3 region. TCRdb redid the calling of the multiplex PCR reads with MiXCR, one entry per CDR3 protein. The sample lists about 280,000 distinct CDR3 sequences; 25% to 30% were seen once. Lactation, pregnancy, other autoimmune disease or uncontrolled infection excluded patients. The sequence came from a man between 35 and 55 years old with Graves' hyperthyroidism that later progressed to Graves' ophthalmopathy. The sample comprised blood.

The CDR3 bases are TGTGCCAGCGCCAGCGGGAGGAGCACAGATACGCAGTATTTT. Encoded protein: CASASGRSTDTQYF. This rearrangement joins TRBV18 to TRBJ2-3, with TRBD2 matching 9 bases. With 8 bases clipped from V and 0 bases from J, the junction kept 3 bases outside the gene matches. There are 14 residues in the CDR3. CDR1 KGHSH and CDR2 LQKENI come from the germline V gene.